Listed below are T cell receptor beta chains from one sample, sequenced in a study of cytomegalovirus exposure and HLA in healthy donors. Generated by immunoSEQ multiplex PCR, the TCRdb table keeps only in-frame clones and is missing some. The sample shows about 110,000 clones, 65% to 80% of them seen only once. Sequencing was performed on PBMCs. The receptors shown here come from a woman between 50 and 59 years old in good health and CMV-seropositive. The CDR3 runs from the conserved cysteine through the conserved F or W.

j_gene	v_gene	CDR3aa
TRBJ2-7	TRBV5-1	CASSSTSGAYEQYF
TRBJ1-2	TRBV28	CASSEERRGYTF
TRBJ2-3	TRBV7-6	CASSPNRNRGGLKSTDTQYF
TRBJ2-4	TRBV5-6	CASSSFGTAKNIQYF
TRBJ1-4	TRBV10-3	CAISELSIGTGGEKLFF
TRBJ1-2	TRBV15	CATSRPGGEGARNYGYTF
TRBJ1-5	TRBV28	CASAKAGAQPQHF
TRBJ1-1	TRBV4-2	CASSQGLRDLNTEAFF
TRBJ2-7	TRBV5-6	CASSFRGTGVYEQYF
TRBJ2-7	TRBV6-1	CASSPGTGMYEQYF
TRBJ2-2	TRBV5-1	CASSFTLQGGALFF
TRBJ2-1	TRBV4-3	CASSQDMGGLRNEQFF
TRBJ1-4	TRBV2	CASSEAGGRQNEKLFF
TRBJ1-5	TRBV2	CASGEGDFRAKPQHF
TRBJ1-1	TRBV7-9	CASSHGQGGDTEAFF
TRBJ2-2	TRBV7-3	CASSVALANTGELFF
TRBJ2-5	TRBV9	CASSVGLAGAGGPQYF
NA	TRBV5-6	CASSSAGTGLYEQYF
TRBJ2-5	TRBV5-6	CASSHWGTAQETQYF
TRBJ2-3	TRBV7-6	CASSLAQVSTDTQYF
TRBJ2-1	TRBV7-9	CSSSPGTGAQRGEQFF
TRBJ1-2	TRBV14	CASSPAGVTIGYTF
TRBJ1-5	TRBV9	CASSVPGNQPQHF
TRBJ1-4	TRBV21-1	CASSCLREDATNEKLFF
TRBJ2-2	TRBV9	CASEGRGGRPGELFF
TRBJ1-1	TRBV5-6	CASSLVYRENTEAFF
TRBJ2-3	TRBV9	CASSERLAGTDTQYF
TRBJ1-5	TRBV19	CASSTRDRGSSNQPQHF
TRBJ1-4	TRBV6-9	CASSSEGAPTNEKLFF
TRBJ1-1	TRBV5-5	CASSRPGTGFTEAFF
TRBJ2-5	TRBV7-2	CASSPPGGTQYF
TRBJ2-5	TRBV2	CASSYPLGFGKTQYF
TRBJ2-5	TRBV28	CASSFRGRDQETQYF
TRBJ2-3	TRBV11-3	CASSSGTSLTQAQYF
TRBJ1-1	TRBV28	CASSLSGGTEAFF
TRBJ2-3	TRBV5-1	CASSLLAGGGTDTQYF
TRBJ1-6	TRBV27	CASSIAGGSRNSPLHF
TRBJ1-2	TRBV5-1	CASSLALANYGYTF
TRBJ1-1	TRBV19	CASSIEEISTEAFF
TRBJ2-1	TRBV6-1	CASSVPTDNEQFF
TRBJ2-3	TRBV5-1	CASSIAGGPEDTQYF
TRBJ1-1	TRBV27	CASSLSGRDTEAFF
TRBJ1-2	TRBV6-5	CASIKAGSYGYTF
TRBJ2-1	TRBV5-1	CASSLGGISYNEQFF
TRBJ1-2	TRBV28	CASSLNRYGYTF
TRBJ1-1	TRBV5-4	CASSWSQNTEAFF
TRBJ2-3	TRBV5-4	CASSQDTSTDTQYF
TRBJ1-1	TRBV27	CASSFQGSTEAFF
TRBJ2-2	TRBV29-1	CSAGQGSNTGELFF
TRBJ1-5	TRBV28	CASSLGQGTQPQHF
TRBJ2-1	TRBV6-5	CASSYGRGAGEQFF
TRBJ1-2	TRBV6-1	CASRPPGAGHYGYTF
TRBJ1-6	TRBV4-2	CASSQATGTGGARSNSPLHF
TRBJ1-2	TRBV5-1	CASSLNPGTGSDGYTF
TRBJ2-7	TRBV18	CASSPKGGGEQYF
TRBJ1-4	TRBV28	CASGGRNEKLFF